The following is a TCR beta chain sequence with its context. TCRdb analysed the RT-PCR reads with MiXCR anew, one entry per CDR3 protein. This table has some 500,000 distinct CDR3 sequences, 10% to 15% appearing once. Trimming cost V 4 bases and J 5 bases; bases outside gene matches: 4. Germline CDR1 and CDR2: MGHDK and SYGVNS. This CDR3 is 13 amino acids long. This record comes from a study of response to subunit inactivated influenza vaccine. The V call is TRBV25-1, the J call TRBJ2-7; 8 bases are a match to TRBD1. Material: PBMCs from blood, obtained about 40 days after vaccination. This clonotype was sampled from a middle-aged man who received an inactivated influenza vaccine. The CDR3 DNA sequence: TGTGCCAGCAGTGGGACAGGGTACCACGAGCAGTACTTC. As protein: CASSGTGYHEQYF.